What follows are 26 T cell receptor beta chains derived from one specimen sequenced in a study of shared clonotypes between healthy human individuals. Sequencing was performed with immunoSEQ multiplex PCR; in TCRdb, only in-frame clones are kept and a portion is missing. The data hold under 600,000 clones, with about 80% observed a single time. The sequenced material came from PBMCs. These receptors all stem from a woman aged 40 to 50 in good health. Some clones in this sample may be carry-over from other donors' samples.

In nucleotides, the CDR3 is TGTGCCAGCAGCTTAGGGCTAGCCGGGGAGCTGTTTTTT. Encoded protein: CASSLGLAGELFF. The chain employs TRBV7-2 and TRBJ2-2; no clear D gene. CDR3 length equals 13 residues. CDR1 SGHTA and CDR2 FQGNSA come from the germline V gene. The V gene lost 1 base and the J gene lost 6 bases, with 6 bases spanning the gap.

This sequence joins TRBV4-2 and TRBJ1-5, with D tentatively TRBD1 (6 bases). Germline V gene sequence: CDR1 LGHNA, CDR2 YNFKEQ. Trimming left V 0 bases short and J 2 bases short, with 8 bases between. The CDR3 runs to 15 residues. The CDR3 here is CASSQERGRNQPQHF. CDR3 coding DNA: TGTGCCAGCAGCCAAGAACGGGGGCGCAATCAGCCCCAGCATTTT.

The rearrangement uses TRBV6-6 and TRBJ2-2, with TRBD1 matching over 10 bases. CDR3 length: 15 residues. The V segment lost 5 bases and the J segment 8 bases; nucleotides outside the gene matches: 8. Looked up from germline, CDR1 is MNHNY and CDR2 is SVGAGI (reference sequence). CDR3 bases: TGTGCCAGCAGTCAAGACAGGGGGCGCCAAGGGGAGCTGTTTTTT. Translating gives CASSQDRGRQGELFF.

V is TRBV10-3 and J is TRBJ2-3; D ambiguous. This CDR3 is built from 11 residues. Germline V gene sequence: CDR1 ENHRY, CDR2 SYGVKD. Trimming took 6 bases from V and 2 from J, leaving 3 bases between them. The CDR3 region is CAIRDTDTQYF. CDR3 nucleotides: TGTGCCATCAGGGACACAGATACGCAGTATTTT.

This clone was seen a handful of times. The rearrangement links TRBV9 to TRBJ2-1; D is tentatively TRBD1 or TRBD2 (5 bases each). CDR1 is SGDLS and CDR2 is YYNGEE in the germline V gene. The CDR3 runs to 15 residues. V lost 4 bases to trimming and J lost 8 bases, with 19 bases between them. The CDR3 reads CASSQGPSKGDEQFF. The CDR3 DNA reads TGTGCCAGCAGCCAGGGCCCTAGCAAAGGCGATGAGCAGTTCTTC.

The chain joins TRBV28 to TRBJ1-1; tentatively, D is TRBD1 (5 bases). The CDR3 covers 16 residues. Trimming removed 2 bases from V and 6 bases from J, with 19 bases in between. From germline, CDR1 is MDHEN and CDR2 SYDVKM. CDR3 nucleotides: TGTGCCAGCAGTTTAGCGTCCCAGGGAGGTTATGCTGAAGCTTTCTTT. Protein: CASSLASQGGYAEAFF.

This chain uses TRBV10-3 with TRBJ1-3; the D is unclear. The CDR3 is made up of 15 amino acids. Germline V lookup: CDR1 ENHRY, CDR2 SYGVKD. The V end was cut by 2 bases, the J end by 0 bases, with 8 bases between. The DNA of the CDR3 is TGTGCCATCAGTGAGGGCTGGAGCTCTGGAAACACCATATATTTT. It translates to CAISEGWSSGNTIYF.

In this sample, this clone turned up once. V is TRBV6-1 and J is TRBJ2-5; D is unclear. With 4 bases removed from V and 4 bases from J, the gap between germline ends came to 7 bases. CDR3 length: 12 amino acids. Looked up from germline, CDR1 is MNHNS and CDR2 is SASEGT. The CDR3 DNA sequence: TGTGCCAGCAGTGTGTCAAGAGAGACCCAGTACTTC. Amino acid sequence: CASSVSRETQYF.

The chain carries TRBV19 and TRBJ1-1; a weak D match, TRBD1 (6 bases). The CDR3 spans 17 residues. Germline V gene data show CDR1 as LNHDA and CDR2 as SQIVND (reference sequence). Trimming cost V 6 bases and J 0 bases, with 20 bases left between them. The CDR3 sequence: CASREDSRELLNTEAFF. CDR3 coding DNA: TGTGCCAGTAGGGAGGACAGCAGGGAACTACTGAACACTGAAGCTTTCTTT.

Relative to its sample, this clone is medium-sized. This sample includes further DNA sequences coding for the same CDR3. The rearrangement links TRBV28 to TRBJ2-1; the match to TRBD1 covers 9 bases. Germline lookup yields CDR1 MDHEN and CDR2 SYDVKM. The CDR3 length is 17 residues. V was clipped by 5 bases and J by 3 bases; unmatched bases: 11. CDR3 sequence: CASSPLFGTGFYNEQFF. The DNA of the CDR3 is TGTGCCAGCAGTCCGCTCTTCGGGACAGGGTTCTACAATGAGCAGTTCTTC.

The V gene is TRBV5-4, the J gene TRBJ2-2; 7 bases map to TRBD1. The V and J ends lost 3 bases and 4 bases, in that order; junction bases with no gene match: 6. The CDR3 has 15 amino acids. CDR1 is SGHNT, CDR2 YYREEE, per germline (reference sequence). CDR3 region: CASSSGPGGTGELFF. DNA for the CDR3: TGTGCCAGCAGCTCCGGGCCAGGGGGCACCGGGGAGCTGTTTTTT.

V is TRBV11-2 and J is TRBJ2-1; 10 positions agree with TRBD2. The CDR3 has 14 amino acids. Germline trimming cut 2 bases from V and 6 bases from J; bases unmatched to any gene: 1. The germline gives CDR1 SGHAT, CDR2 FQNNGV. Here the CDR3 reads CASSLSSGSNEQFF. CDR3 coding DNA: TGTGCCAGCAGCTTATCTAGCGGGAGCAATGAGCAGTTCTTC.

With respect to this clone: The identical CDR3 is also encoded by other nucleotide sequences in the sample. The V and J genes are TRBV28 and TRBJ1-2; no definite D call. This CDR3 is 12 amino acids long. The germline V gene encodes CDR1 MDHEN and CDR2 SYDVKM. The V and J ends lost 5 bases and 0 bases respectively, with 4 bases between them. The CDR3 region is CASSPTNYGYTF. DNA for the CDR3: TGTGCCAGCAGTCCAACTAACTATGGCTACACCTTC.

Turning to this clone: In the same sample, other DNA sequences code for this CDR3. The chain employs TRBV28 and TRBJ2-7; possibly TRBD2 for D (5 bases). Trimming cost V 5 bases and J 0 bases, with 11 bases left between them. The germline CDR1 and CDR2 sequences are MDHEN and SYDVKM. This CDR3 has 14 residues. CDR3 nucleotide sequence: TGTGCCAGCAGTATCCCGGGGAGCTCCTACGAGCAGTACTTC. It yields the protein CASSIPGSSYEQYF.

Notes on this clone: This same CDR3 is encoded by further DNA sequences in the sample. CDR3 region: CASSVGGTDTQYF. The CDR3 DNA is TGTGCCAGCAGCGTAGGGGGGACAGATACGCAGTATTTT. The V call is TRBV9, the J call TRBJ2-3, with D perhaps assigned TRBD1 or TRBD2 (5 bases each). Germline CDR1 and CDR2: SGDLS and YYNGEE. V was cut by 0 bases and J by 3 bases, with 5 bases left in between. The CDR3 is 13 residues long.

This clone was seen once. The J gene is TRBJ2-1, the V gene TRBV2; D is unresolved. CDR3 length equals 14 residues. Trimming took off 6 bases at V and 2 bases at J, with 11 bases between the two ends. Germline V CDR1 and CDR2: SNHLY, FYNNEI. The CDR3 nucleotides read TGTGCCAGCAGATCAATAGGGACCTACAATGAGCAGTTCTTC. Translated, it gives CASRSIGTYNEQFF.

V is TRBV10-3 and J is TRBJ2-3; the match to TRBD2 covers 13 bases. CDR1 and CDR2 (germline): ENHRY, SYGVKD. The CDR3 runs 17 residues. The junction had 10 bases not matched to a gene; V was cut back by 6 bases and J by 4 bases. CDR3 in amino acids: CAISSGTSGTYPDTQYF. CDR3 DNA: TGTGCCATCAGCTCCGGGACTAGCGGGACCTATCCAGATACGCAGTATTTT.

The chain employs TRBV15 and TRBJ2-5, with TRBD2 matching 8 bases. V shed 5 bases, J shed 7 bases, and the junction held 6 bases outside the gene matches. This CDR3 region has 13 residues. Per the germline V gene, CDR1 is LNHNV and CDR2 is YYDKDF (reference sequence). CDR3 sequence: CATSVSGSATQYF. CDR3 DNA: TGTGCCACCAGCGTCAGCGGGAGTGCGACCCAGTACTTC. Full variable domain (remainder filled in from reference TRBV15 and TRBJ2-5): DAMVIQNPRYQVTQFGKPVTLSCSQTLNHNVMYWYQQKSSQAPKLLFHYYDKDFNNEADTPDNFQSRRPNTSFCFLDIRSPGLGDTAMYLCATSVSGSATQYFGPGTRLLVL.

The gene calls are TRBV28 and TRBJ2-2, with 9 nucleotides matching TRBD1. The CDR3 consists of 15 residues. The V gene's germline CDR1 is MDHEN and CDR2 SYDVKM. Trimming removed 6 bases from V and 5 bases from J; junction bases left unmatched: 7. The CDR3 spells CASSLRTGVTGELFF. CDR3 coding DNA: TGTGCCAGCAGCCTCCGGACAGGGGTGACCGGGGAGCTGTTTTTT. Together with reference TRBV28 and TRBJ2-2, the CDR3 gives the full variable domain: DVKVTQSSRYLVKRTGEKVFLECVQDMDHENMFWYRQDPGLGLRLIYFSYDVKMKEKGDIPEGYSVSREKKERFSLILESASTNQTSMYLCASSLRTGVTGELFFGEGSRLTVL.

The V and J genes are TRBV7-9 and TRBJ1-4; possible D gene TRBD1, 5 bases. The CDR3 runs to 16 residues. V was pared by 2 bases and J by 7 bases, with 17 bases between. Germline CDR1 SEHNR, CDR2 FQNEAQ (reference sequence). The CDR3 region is CASSLIWDQFGEKLFF. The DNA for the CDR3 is TGTGCCAGCAGCTTAATCTGGGACCAATTTGGTGAAAAACTGTTTTTT.

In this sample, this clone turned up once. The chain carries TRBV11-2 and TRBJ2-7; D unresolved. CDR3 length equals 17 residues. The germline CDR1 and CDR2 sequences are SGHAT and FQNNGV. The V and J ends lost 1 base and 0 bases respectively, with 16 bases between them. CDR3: CASSLVIGLRSSYEQYF. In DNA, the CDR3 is TGTGCCAGCAGCTTAGTGATTGGTCTCAGGAGCTCCTACGAGCAGTACTTC.

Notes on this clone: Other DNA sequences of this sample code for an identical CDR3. Here the CDR3 reads CASSLSVGTEAFF. CDR3 DNA: TGTGCCAGCAGCTTATCGGTGGGTACTGAAGCTTTCTTT. The chain combines TRBV7-9 with TRBJ1-1; D not resolved. Per the germline V gene, CDR1 is SEHNR and CDR2 is FQNEAQ (reference sequence). The ends were cut back, 2 bases at V and 5 bases at J, with 9 bases in the middle. This CDR3 contains 13 residues.

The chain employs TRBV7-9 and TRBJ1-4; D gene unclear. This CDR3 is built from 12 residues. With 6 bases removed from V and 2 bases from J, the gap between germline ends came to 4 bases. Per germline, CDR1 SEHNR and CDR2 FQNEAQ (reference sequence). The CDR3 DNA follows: TGTGCCAGCAGTCGCACTAATGAAAAACTGTTTTTT. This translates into CASSRTNEKLFF.

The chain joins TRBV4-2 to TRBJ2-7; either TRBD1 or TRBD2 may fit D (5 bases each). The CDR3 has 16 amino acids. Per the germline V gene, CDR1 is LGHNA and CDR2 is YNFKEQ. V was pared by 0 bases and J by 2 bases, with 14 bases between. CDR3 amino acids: CASSQDWGTSPYEQYF. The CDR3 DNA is TGTGCCAGCAGCCAAGATTGGGGGACGTCACCCTACGAGCAGTACTTC.

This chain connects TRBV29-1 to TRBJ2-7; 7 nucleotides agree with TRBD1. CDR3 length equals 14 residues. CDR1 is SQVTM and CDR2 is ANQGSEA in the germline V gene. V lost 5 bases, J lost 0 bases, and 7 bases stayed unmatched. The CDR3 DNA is TGCAGCGTTATGGGACAGAGAAGCTCCTACGAGCAGTACTTC. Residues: CSVMGQRSSYEQYF.

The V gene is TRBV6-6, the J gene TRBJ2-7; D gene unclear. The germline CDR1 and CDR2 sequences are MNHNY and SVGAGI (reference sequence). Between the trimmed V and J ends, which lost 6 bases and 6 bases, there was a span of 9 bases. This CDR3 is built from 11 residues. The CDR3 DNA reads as TGTGCCAGCAGAATGAAGGGCGAGCAGTACTTC. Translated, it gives CASRMKGEQYF.